The present TCR beta chain was sequenced within a study of cytomegalovirus exposure and HLA in healthy donors. Study-level findings and limits: Indistinguishability led to the exclusion of some V segments, TRBV6-2 and TRBV6-3 included.

Germline-derived CDR1 and CDR2 are SGDLS and YYNGEE. Trimming left V 4 bases short and J 1 base short, with 17 bases between. This CDR3 has 16 residues. In the PCR, 60 Vbeta and 13 Jbeta primers were used. Clones were read by immunoSEQ multiplex PCR, and TCRdb kept only the in-frame ones, dropping some. This table has about 170,000 clones, just under 80% appearing once. For this clone: What it binds is unknown.

This receptor was obtained from a woman aged 45-59 years in good health and CMV-seropositive. The chain carries TRBV9 and TRBJ1-1; D is perhaps TRBD1 (6 bases). Material: PBMCs. This CDR3 is CASSILGGAANTEAFF. DNA of the CDR3: TGTGCCAGCAGCATCCTCGGGGGGGCCGCGAACACTGAAGCTTTCTTT.